This is a list of T cell receptor beta chains from one sample in a study of cytomegalovirus exposure and HLA in healthy donors. Sequenced by immunoSEQ multiplex PCR; TCRdb stores in-frame clones only, minus some. Of 200,000 to 250,000 clones in the sample, roughly 84% were seen once. Material: PBMCs. These receptors were taken from a woman aged 25-40 years in good health and CMV-seropositive. The CDR3 runs from the conserved cysteine through the conserved F or W. D genes are given only for firm matches. A clone size is listed for some rows: how often the clone was seen (once, few, many), or a class if it is expanded.

NA	once	TRBV29-1	TRBJ1-3	CSVGSSGNTIYF	TGCAGCGTTGGTAGCTCTGGAAACACCATATATTTT
TRBD1	NA	TRBV28	TRBJ2-5	CASSLLDRGQTQYF	TGTGCCAGCAGTTTACTGGACAGGGGACAGACCCAGTACTTC
NA	NA	TRBV2	TRBJ2-7	CASNRAYEQYF	TGTGCCAGCAATCGGGCCTACGAGCAGTACTTC
TRBD2	once	TRBV15	TRBJ2-7	CATSGGISYEQYF	TGTGCCACCTCGGGGGGGATCTCCTACGAGCAGTACTTC
NA	NA	TRBV27	TRBJ2-3	CASSPRQTDTQYF	TGTGCCAGCAGTCCTAGACAGACAGATACGCAGTATTTT
NA	NA	TRBV7-8	TRBJ2-6	CASSLTGTGANVLTF	TGTGCCAGCAGCCTAACAGGGACTGGGGCCAACGTCCTGACTTTC
NA	NA	TRBV27	TRBJ2-3	CASSSLQGMGGNQPQYF	TGTGCCAGCAGTTCACTACAGGGCATGGGAGGCAATCAGCCCCAGTATTTT
NA	NA	TRBV27	TRBJ1-5	CTSSLRGAQGLDQPQHF	TGTACCAGCAGTTTAAGGGGGGCCCAGGGATTGGATCAGCCCCAGCATTTT
NA	NA	TRBV7-3	TRBJ2-2	CASSLVRTGELFF	TGTGCCAGCAGCTTGGTCCGTACCGGGGAGCTGTTTTTT
TRBD2	NA	TRBV30	TRBJ2-3	CAWKREWDTQYF	TGTGCCTGGAAGCGGGAATGGGATACGCAGTATTTT
TRBD1	NA	TRBV11-2	TRBJ1-1	CASSLGGQGNTEAFF	TGTGCCAGCAGCTTAGGGGGACAGGGGAACACTGAAGCTTTCTTT
TRBD1	NA	TRBV7-9	TRBJ2-4	CASSNRDSIEDIQYF	TGTGCCAGCAGCAACCGGGACAGTATCGAGGACATTCAGTACTTC
TRBD2	few	TRBV15	TRBJ2-1	CATSRVREGPGNEQFF	TGTGCCACCAGCAGAGTGCGGGAGGGCCCAGGTAATGAGCAGTTCTTC